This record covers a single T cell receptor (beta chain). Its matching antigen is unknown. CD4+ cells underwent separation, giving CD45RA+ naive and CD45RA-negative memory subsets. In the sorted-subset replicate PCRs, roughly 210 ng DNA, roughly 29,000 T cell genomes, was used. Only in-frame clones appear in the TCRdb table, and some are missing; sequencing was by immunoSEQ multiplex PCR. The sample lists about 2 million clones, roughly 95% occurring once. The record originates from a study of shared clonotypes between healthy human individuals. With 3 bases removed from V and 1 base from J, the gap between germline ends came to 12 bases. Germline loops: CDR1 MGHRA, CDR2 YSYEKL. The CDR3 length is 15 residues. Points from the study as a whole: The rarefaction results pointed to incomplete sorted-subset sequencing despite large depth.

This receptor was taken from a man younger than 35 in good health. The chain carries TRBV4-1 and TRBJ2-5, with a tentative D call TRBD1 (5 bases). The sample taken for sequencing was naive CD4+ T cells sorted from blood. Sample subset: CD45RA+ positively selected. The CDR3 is CASSQSRGTQETQYF. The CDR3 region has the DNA TGCGCCAGCAGCCAGTCTAGGGGCACCCAAGAGACCCAGTACTTC.